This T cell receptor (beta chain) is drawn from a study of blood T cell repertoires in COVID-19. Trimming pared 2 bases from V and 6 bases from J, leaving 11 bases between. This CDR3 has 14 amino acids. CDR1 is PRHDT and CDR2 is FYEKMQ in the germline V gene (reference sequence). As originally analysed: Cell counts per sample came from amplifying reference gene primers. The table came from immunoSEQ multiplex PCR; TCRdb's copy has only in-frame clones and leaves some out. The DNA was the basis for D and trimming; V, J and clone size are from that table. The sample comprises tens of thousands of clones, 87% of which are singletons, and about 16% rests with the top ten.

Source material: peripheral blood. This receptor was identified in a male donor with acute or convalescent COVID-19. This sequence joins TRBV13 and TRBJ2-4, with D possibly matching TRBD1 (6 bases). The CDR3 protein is CASSLSGVANIQYF. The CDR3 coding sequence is TGTGCCAGCAGCTTATCAGGGGTGGCAAACATTCAGTACTTC.